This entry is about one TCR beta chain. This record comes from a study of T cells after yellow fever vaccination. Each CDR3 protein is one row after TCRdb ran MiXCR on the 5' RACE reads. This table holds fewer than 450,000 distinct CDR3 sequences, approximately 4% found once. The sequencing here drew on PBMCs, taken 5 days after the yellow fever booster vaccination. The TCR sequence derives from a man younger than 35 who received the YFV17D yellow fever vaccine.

The CDR3 region has the DNA TGTGCCAGCAAATTTTATCCACAGGGTGCTGGGGCCAACGTCCTGACTTTC. The encoded protein is CASKFYPQGAGANVLTF. The chain has TRBV5-6 and TRBJ2-6; maybe TRBD1 (6 bases). Germline values: CDR1 SGHDT, CDR2 YYEEEE. V lost 6 bases and J lost 2, with 18 bases in between. The CDR3 runs 17 residues.